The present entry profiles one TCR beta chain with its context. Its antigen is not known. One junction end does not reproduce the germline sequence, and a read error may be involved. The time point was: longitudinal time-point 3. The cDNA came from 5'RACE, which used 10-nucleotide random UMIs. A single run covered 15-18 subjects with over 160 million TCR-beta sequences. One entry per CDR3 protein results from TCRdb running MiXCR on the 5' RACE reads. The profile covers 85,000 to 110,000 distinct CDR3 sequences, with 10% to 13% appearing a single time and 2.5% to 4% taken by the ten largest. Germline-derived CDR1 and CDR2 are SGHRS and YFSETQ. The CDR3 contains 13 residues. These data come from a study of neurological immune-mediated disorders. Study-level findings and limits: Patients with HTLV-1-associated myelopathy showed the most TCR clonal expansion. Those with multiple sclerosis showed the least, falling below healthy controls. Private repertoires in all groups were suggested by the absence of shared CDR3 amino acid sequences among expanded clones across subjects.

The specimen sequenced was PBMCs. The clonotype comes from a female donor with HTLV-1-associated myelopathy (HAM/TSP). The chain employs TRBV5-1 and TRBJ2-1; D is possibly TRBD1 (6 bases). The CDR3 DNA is TGTGCCAGCAGCCCCCCAGGGGTGGATGAGAAGTTCTTC. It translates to CASSPPGVDEKFF.